Reported below is one T cell receptor beta chain. Its antigen is not known. PCR primers comprised 60 Vbeta and 13 Jbeta primers. Original methodology: Unique TCR beta chains numbered approximately 80 million in a later analysis, with 10 million to 14 million shared. Clones were read by immunoSEQ multiplex PCR, and TCRdb kept only the in-frame ones, dropping some. That table supplies the V and J calls and clone size; D and trimming were determined from the DNA. The sample holds 150,000 to 200,000 clones, roughly 87% seen once. Germline lookup yields CDR1 LNHDA and CDR2 SQIVND (reference sequence). V was pared by 8 bases and J by 8 bases, with 6 bases of the junction left unmatched. The CDR3 is 14 residues long. The source of the sample is a study of cytomegalovirus exposure and HLA in healthy donors. Study-wide findings and caveats: Links to common viral pathogens appeared, in a later analysis, for several of the most significant clusters.

The receptor comes from a girl under two years old in good health and CMV-seronegative. This chain uses TRBV19 with TRBJ1-4; 12 bases line up with TRBD1. The sequenced sample was PBMCs. Here the CDR3 reads CASARDRGQEKLFF. Written as DNA, the CDR3 is TGTGCCAGTGCGAGGGACAGGGGGCAAGAAAAACTGTTTTTT.